What follows describes a single TCR beta chain. What it binds is unknown. The data derive from a study of regulatory T cells in long-lasting Graves disease. Study conclusions and caveats: Persistent Graves' patients showed less TCR diversity than newly diagnosed ones. Persistent cases favored TRBV28, TRBJ1-2 and TRBJ2-5.

Sample time point: newly diagnosed GD, antithyroid drugs for less than 3 months. With RNA extracted from PBMCs as input, the TCR library was made. This CDR3 region has 18 residues. Germline V gene data show CDR1 as SGHDT and CDR2 as YYEEEE. Trimming cost V 4 bases and J 5 bases, with 27 bases left between them. Arm-PCR of CDR3 regions and iRepertoire HTBI primers were the basis on which TCR beta libraries were built. TCRdb ran MiXCR on the multiplex PCR reads and lists one entry per CDR3 protein. The sample shows fewer than 550,000 distinct CDR3 sequences, around 17% of them seen only once. Separately, the same data were catalogued under a study of T cells in Graves' hyperthyroidism and ophthalmopathy. According to that study: Lactation, pregnancy, other autoimmune disease or uncontrolled infection led to exclusion of patients. Every diagnosis used clinical symptoms, serum thyroxine and TRAb, thyroid ultrasound and orbital computed tomography.

The sample consisted of peripheral blood mononuclear cells (PBMCs), taken at new diagnosis, from a patient treated with antithyroid drugs. The V call is TRBV5-6, the J call TRBJ1-2; D is ambiguous. The source of this sequence is a woman aged 18-30 years with Graves disease. CDR3 in amino acids: CASSPSFTSPVDAYGYTF. Here the CDR3 DNA reads TGTGCCAGCAGCCCGTCCTTTACCTCGCCCGTAGATGCATATGGCTACACCTTC.